This record concerns one T cell receptor (beta chain) sequence. Antigen: not known. The entry originates in a study of cytomegalovirus exposure and HLA in healthy donors. Broader study findings: Earlier analysis looked at TCR beta V segments, and most were productive about 90% or about 30% of the time. A later analysis revealed that TCR association rates differed between HLA loci, peaking at DRB1 and bottoming out at HLA-C.

A multiplex PCR was run with 60 Vbeta primers and 13 Jbeta primers. Assay: immunoSEQ multiplex PCR; the TCRdb copy retains only in-frame clones and omits some. Among about 120,000 clones listed, roughly 80% were seen once. The junction had 12 bases not matched to a gene; V was cut back by 7 bases and J by 5 bases. The germline CDR1 and CDR2 sequences are MDHEN and SYDVKM. The CDR3 length is 15 residues. The TCR was taken from a man aged 45 to 65 in good health and CMV-seropositive. Sample: PBMCs. This chain uses TRBV28 with TRBJ2-5; 8 nucleotides align to TRBD2. CDR3 residues: CASTLLSAGEETQYF. The CDR3 DNA follows: TGTGCCAGCACCCTACTGTCAGCGGGGGAGGAGACCCAGTACTTC.